This paragraph reports one T cell receptor (beta chain). As handled by the study authors: Reference gene primer amplification gave nucleated cell count estimates. Measured with immunoSEQ multiplex PCR; TCRdb has only the in-frame clones, and not every one. V and J calls and clone size come straight from that table; D and trimming were deduced from the DNA. The sample has roughly 100,000 clones, 89% seen once. Losses at the gene ends were 6 bases for V and 5 bases for J; bases not matched to a gene: 3. Germline loops: CDR1 KGHSH, CDR2 LQKENI. This CDR3 spans 13 amino acids. This entry comes from a study of blood T cell repertoires in COVID-19. Turning to the study itself: Samples came from the United States, Italy and Spain, spanning acute and convalescent COVID-19. T cells, B-cell-depleted T cells, or PBMCs provided the cDNA or gDNA that served as material.

The specimen was peripheral blood. The receptor's source is a woman in her sixties or seventies with acute or convalescent COVID-19. V and J are TRBV18 and TRBJ1-4; TRBD1 aligns across 7 bases. The CDR3 coding sequence is TGTGCCAGCTCTTCGGGACAGAATGAAAAACTGTTTTTT. Its translation: CASSSGQNEKLFF.